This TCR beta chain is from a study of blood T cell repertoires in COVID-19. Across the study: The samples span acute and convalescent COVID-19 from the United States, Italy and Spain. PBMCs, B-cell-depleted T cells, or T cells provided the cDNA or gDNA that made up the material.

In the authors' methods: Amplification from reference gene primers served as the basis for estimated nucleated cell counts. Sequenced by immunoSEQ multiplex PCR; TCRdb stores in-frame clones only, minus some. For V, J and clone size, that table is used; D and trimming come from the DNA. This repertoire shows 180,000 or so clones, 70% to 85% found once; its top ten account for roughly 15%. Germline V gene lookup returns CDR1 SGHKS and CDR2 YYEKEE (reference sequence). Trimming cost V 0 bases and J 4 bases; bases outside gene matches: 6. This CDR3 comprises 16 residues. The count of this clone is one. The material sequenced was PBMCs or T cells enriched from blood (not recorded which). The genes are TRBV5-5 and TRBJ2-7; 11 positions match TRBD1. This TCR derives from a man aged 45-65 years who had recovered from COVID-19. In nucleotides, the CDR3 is TGTGCCAGCAGCTTGGAGAGCGGGACAGGGGGTTACGAGCAGTACTTC. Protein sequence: CASSLESGTGGYEQYF.